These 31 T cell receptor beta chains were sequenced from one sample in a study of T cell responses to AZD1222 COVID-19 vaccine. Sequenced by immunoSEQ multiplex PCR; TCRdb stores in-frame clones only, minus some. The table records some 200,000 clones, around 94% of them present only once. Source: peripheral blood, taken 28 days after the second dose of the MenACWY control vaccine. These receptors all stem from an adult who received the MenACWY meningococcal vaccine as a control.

In nucleotides, the CDR3 is TGTGCCAGCAGTTTTGCCGATAGCAATCAGCCCCAGCATTTT. It translates to CASSFADSNQPQHF. The genes are TRBV27 and TRBJ1-5; D not certain. CDR3 size: 14 residues. The germline V gene has CDR1 MNHEY and CDR2 SMNVEV (reference sequence). With 3 bases removed from V and 0 bases from J, the gap between germline ends came to 6 bases.

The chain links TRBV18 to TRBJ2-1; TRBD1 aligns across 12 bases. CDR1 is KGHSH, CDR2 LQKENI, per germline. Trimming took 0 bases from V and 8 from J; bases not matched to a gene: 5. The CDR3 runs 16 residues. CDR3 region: CASSPPGTGGGDEQFF. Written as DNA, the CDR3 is TGTGCCAGCTCACCACCGGGGACAGGGGGCGGGGATGAGCAGTTCTTC.

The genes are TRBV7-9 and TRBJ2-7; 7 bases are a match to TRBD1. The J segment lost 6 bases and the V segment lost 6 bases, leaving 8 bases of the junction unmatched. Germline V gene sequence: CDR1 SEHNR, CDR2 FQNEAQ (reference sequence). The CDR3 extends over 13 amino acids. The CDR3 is CASRGQVGREQYF. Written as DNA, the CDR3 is TGTGCCAGCAGAGGACAGGTTGGTCGCGAGCAGTACTTC.

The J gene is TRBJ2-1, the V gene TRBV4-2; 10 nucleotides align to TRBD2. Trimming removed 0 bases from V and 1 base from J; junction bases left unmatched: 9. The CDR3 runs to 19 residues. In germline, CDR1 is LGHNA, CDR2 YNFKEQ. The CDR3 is CASSQEAGGLIGSYNEQFF. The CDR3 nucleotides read TGTGCCAGCAGCCAAGAAGCGGGGGGGCTTATCGGATCCTACAATGAGCAGTTCTTC.

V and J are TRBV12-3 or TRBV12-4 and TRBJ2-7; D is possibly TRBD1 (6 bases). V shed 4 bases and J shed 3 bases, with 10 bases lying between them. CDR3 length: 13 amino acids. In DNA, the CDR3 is TGTGCCAGCAGTTCGGGACAAGACTACGAGCAGTACTTC. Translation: CASSSGQDYEQYF.

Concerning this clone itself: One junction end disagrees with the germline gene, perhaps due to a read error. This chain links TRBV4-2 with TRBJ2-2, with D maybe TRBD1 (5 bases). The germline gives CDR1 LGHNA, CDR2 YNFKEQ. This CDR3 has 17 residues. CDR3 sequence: CASSQDERGANTGELFF. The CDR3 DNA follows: TGTGCCAGCAGTCAAGATGAAAGGGGCGCAAACACCGGGGAGCTGTTTTTT.

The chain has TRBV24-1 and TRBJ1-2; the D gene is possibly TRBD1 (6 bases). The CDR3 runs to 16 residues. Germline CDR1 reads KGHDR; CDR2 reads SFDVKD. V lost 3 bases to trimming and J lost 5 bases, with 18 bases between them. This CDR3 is CATSDRRAGDYYGYTF. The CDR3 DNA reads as TGTGCCACCAGTGATAGGCGGGCAGGGGATTATTATGGCTACACCTTC.

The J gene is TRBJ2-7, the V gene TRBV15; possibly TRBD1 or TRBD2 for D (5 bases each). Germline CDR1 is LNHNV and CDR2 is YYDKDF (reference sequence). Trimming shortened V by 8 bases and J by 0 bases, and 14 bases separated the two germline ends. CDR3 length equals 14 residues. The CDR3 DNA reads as TGTGCCACCCAGGGCGGGCGGAACTCCTACGAGCAGTACTTC. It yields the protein CATQGGRNSYEQYF.

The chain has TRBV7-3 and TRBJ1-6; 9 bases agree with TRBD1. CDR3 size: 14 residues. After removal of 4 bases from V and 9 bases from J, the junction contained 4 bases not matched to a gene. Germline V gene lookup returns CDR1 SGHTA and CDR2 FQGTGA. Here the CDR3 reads CASSSGQGGSPLHF. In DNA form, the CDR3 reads TGTGCCAGCAGCTCGGGACAGGGTGGTTCACCCCTCCACTTT.

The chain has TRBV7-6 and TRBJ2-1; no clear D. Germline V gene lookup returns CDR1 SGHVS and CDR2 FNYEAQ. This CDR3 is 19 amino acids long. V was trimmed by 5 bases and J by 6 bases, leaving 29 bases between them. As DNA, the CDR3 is TGTGCCAGCAGCACGACCCCCCAGAGCCTCGTAATGTCCGGCAATGAGCAGTTCTTC. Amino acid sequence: CASSTTPQSLVMSGNEQFF. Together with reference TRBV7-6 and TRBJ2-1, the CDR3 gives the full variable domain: GAGVSQSPRYKVTKRGQDVALRCDPISGHVSLYWYRQALGQGPEFLTYFNYEAQQDKSGLPNDRFSAERPEGSISTLTIQRTEQRDSAMYRCASSTTPQSLVMSGNEQFFGPGTRLTVL.

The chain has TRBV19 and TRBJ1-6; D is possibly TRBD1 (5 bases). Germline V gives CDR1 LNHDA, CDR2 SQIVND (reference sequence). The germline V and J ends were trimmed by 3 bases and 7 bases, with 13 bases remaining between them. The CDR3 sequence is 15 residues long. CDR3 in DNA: TGTGCCAGTAGTATCCAGGGAGGAATGAATTCACCCCTCCACTTT. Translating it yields CASSIQGGMNSPLHF.

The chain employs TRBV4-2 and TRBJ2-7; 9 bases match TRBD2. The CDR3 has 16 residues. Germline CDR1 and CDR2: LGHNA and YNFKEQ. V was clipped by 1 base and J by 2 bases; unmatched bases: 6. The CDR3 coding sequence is TGTGCCAGCAGCCAAGCCAGCGGGGGGACCGCCTACGAGCAGTACTTC. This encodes CASSQASGGTAYEQYF.

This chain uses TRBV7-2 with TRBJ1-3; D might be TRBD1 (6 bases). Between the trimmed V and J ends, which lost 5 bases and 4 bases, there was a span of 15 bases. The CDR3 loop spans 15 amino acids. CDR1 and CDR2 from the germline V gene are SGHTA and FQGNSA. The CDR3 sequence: CASSPSQGQGNTIYF. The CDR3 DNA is TGTGCCAGCAGCCCCAGCCAGGGGCAGGGAAACACCATATATTTT.

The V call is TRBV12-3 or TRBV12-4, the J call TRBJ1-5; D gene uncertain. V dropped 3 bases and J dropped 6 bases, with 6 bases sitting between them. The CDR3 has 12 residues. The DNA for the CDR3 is TGTGCCAGCAGTTTGCCGGTTCAGCCCCAGCATTTT. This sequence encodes CASSLPVQPQHF.

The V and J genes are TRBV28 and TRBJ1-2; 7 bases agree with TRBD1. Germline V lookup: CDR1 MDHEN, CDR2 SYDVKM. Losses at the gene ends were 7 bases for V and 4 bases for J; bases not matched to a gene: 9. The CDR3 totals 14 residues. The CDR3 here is CASTRYQGVYGYTF. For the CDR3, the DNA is TGTGCCAGCACACGATATCAGGGGGTCTATGGCTACACCTTC.

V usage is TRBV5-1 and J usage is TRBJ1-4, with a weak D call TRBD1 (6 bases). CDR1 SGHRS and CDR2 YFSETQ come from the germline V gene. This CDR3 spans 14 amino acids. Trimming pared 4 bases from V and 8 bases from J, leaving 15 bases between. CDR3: CASSGDGGREKLFF. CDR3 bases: TGCGCCAGCAGCGGGGATGGGGGGCGAGAAAAACTGTTTTTT.

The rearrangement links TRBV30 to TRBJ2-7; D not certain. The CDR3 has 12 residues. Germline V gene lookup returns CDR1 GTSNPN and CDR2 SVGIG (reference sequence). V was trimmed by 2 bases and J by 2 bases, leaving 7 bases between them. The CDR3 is CAWSSIPYEQYF. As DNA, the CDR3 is TGTGCCTGGAGTTCGATACCCTACGAGCAGTACTTC.

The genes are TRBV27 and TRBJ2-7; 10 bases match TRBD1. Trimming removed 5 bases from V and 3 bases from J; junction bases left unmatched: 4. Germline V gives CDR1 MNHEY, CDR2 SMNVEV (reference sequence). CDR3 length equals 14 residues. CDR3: CASSPGTGDYEQYF. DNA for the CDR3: TGTGCCAGCAGTCCCGGGACAGGGGACTACGAGCAGTACTTC.

CDR3 sequence (DNA): TGTGCCAGCTGGCGCCCGGGGTCTAACTATGGCTACACCTTC. This encodes CASWRPGSNYGYTF. The chain couples TRBV5-4 to TRBJ1-2; no clear D gene. Trimming shortened V by 7 bases and J by 0 bases, and 13 bases separated the two germline ends. The CDR3 has 14 amino acids. Germline V gives CDR1 SGHNT, CDR2 YYREEE (reference sequence).

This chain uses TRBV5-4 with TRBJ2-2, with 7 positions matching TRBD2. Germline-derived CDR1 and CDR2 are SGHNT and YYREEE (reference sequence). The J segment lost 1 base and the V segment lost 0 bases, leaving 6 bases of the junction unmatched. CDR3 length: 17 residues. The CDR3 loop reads CASSLAGVAGNTGELFF. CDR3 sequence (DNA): TGTGCCAGCAGCTTGGCGGGGGTAGCGGGGAACACCGGGGAGCTGTTTTTT. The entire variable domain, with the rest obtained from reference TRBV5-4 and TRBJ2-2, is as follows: ETGVTQSPTHLIKTRGQQVTLRCSSQSGHNTVSWYQQALGQGPQFIFQYYREEENGRGNFPPRFSGLQFPNYSSELNVNALELDDSALYLCASSLAGVAGNTGELFFGEGSRLTVL.

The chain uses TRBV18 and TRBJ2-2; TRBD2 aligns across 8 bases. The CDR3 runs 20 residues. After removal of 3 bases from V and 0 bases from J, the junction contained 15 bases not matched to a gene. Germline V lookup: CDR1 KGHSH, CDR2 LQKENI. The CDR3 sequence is CASSPRASGSQNANTGELFF. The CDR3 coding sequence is TGTGCCAGCTCACCTCGGGCCAGCGGGAGTCAGAACGCGAACACCGGGGAGCTGTTTTTT.

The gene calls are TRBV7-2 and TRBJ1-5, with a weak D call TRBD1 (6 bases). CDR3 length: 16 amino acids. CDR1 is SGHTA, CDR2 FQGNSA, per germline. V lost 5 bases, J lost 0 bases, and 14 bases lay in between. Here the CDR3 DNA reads TGTGCCAGCAGCCGGGGGGGGCCCTATAGCAATCAGCCCCAGCATTTT. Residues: CASSRGGPYSNQPQHF.

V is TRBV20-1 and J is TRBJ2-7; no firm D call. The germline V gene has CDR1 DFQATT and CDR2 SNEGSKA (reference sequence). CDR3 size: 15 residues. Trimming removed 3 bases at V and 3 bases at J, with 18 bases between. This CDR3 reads CSASRIDRADYEQYF. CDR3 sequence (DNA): TGCAGTGCTAGTCGGATCGATAGGGCCGACTACGAGCAGTACTTC.

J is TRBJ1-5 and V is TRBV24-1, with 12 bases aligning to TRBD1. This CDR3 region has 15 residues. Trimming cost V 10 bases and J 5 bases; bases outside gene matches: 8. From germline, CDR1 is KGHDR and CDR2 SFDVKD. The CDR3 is CATPGQGARDQPQHF. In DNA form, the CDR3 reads TGTGCCACGCCGGGACAGGGGGCACGGGATCAGCCCCAGCATTTT.

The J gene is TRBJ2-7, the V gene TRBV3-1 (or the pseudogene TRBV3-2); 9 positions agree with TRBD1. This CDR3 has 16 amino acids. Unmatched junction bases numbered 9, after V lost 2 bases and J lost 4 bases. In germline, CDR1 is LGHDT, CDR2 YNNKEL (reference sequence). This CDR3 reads CASSQPPGQGRYEQYF. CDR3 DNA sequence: TGTGCCAGCAGCCAACCACCGGGACAGGGAAGATACGAGCAGTACTTC.

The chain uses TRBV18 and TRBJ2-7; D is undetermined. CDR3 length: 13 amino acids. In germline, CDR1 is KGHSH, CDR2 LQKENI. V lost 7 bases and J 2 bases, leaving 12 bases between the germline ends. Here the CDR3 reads CASFDGVTYEQYF. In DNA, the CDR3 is TGTGCCAGCTTCGACGGAGTGACCTACGAGCAGTACTTC.

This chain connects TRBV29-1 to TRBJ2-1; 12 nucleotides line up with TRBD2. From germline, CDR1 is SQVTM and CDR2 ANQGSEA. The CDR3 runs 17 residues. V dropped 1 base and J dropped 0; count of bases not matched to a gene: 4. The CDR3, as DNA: TGCAGCGTTGAAGGGACTAGCGGGACCCGCTCCTACAATGAGCAGTTCTTC. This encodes CSVEGTSGTRSYNEQFF.

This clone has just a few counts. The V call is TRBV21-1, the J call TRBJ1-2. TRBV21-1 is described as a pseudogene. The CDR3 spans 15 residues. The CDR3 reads CASARAFPMKEGYTF. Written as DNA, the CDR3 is TGTGCCAGCGCACGGGCTTTCCCGATGAAAGAGGGCTACACCTTC.

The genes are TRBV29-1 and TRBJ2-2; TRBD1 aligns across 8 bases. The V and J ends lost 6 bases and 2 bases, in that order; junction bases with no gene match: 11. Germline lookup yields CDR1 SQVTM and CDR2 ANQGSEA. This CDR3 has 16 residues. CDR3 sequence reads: CSVVEVTGENTGELFF. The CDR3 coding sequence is TGCAGCGTGGTAGAGGTGACAGGGGAAAACACCGGGGAGCTGTTTTTT.

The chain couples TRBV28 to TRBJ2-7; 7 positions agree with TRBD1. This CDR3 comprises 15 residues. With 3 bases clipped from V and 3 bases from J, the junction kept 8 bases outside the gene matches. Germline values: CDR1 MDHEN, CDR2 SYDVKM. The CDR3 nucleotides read TGTGCCAGCAGTTTCGAGACAGGGAATTTCTACGAGCAGTACTTC. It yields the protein CASSFETGNFYEQYF. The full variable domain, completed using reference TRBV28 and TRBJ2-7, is DVKVTQSSRYLVKRTGEKVFLECVQDMDHENMFWYRQDPGLGLRLIYFSYDVKMKEKGDIPEGYSVSREKKERFSLILESASTNQTSMYLCASSFETGNFYEQYFGPGTRLTVT.

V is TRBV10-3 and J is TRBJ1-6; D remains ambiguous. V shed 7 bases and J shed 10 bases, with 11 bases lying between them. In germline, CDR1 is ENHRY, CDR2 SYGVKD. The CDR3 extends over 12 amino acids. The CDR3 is CAIKALGSPLHF. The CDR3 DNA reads TGTGCCATCAAGGCTCTGGGATCACCCCTCCACTTT.